Following are 30 T cell receptor beta chains from one sample sequenced in a study of T cells in localized non-small cell lung cancer. Sequencing used immunoSEQ multiplex PCR; TCRdb keeps in-frame clones, though not all of them. The table lists tens of thousands of clones, 89% of them singletons. The material sequenced was peripheral blood, taken before any cancer treatment. The origin of the receptors is a woman aged 35-70 years with stage I lung adenocarcinoma.

This clone was seen once. The chain carries TRBV28 and TRBJ1-1; D may be TRBD1 (6 bases). From germline, CDR1 is MDHEN and CDR2 SYDVKM. The ends were cut back, 7 bases at V and 10 bases at J, with 22 bases in the middle. The CDR3 is 14 amino acids. In DNA form, the CDR3 reads TGTGCCAGCACCGGGGGGGGATTGGGGACAAGAGCTTTCTTT. This sequence encodes CASTGGGLGTRAFF.

This rearrangement joins TRBV28 to TRBJ2-1, with 8 nucleotides matching TRBD1. The germline V gene encodes CDR1 MDHEN and CDR2 SYDVKM. Trimming at V came to 3 bases and at J to 8 bases, leaving 9 bases not matched to a gene. The CDR3 has 15 residues. The chain's CDR3 is CASSLDRVDGDEQFF. CDR3 nucleotide sequence: TGTGCCAGCAGTTTGGACAGGGTCGATGGTGATGAGCAGTTCTTC.

The chain is built from TRBV7-3 and TRBJ2-5; the D gene is possibly TRBD1 (5 bases). V lost 0 bases to trimming and J lost 1 base, with 9 bases between them. Germline CDR1 reads SGHTA; CDR2 reads FQGTGA. This CDR3 spans 15 amino acids. Written as DNA, the CDR3 is TGTGCCAGCAGCTTAACTAGGGGTTCCCAAGAGACCCAGTACTTC. It yields the protein CASSLTRGSQETQYF.

This clone was observed once. This chain connects TRBV28 to TRBJ2-7; 9 positions agree with TRBD1. The CDR3 has 13 residues. The junction had 6 bases not matched to a gene; V was cut back by 6 bases and J by 6 bases. The germline gives CDR1 MDHEN, CDR2 SYDVKM. CDR3 bases: TGTGCCAGCAGACAGGGGGCGTCACGCGAGCAGTACTTC. Translation gives CASRQGASREQYF.

This chain joins TRBV9 and TRBJ2-1, with 12 bases that match TRBD2. The CDR3 is 16 residues long. Germline CDR1 is SGDLS and CDR2 is YYNGEE. The trim removed 3 bases at V and 6 bases at J, leaving 7 bases unmatched. CDR3 protein: CASSGGLAGIPNEQFF. The CDR3 DNA follows: TGTGCCAGCAGCGGGGGACTAGCGGGCATACCCAATGAGCAGTTCTTC.

This clone was seen only once. J is TRBJ1-6 and V is TRBV7-2; D is ambiguous. The CDR3 is 15 residues long. Per germline, CDR1 SGHTA and CDR2 FQGNSA. V lost 1 base to trimming and J lost 7 bases, with 11 bases between them. The CDR3 DNA follows: TGTGCCAGCAGCTTAGGTCCCCGGCCCAATTCACCCCTCCACTTT. Its translation: CASSLGPRPNSPLHF. Full variable domain (missing parts from reference TRBV7-2 and TRBJ1-6): GAGVSQSPSNKVTEKGKDVELRCDPISGHTALYWYRQSLGQGLEFLIYFQGNSAPDKSGLPSDRFSAERTGGSVSTLTIQRTQQEDSAVYLCASSLGPRPNSPLHFGNGTRLTVT.

This clone was counted a single time. This sequence joins TRBV28 and TRBJ1-5, with D perhaps TRBD1 (6 bases). V lost 2 bases, J lost 2 bases, and 10 bases lay in between. Germline CDR1 reads MDHEN; CDR2 reads SYDVKM. CDR3 length: 15 amino acids. Here the CDR3 DNA reads TGTGCCAGCAGTTTAACGGGGGCTCGCAATCAGCCCCAGCATTTT. Amino acid sequence: CASSLTGARNQPQHF.

The rearrangement uses TRBV27 and TRBJ1-2; the D is unclear. From germline, CDR1 is MNHEY and CDR2 SMNVEV (reference sequence). Trimming shortened V by 4 bases and J by 7 bases, and 22 bases separated the two germline ends. This CDR3 contains 16 residues. Here the CDR3 DNA reads TGTGCCAGCAGTTCTGCGAAGGGAACGGGGTTGGGTGGCTACACCTTC. Its translation: CASSSAKGTGLGGYTF.

By frequency in the sample, this clone is medium-sized (0.01 to 0.1%). The chain combines TRBV4-1 with TRBJ2-7; TRBD1 matches at 7 bases. Germline V gives CDR1 MGHRA, CDR2 YSYEKL. The CDR3 contains 15 residues. Trimming cost V 0 bases and J 5 bases; bases outside gene matches: 7. In DNA form, the CDR3 reads TGCGCCAGCAGCCAAGAGGGGAGACAGGGTGACGAGCAGTACTTC. Translation gives CASSQEGRQGDEQYF.

The chain links TRBV30 to TRBJ2-5; TRBD1 might be the D (6 bases). The DNA end is more similar to TRBJ2-7, so the J call may be wrong. The CDR3 contains 14 residues. CDR1 and CDR2 (germline): GTSNPN, SVGIG (reference sequence). The CDR3 DNA reads as TGTGCCTGGAGTGGGGCAGGGGAATTCTACGAGCAGTACTTC. Translation gives CAWSGAGEFYEQYF.

The chain employs TRBV28 and TRBJ2-7, with TRBD1 matching 11 bases. Germline CDR1 MDHEN, CDR2 SYDVKM. This CDR3 has 15 residues. V lost 6 bases to trimming and J lost 0 bases; unmatched junction nucleotides: 4. The CDR3 DNA reads as TGTGCCAGCAGCTCGGACAGGGGGCCCTCCTACGAGCAGTACTTC. This codes for CASSSDRGPSYEQYF.

The rearrangement joins TRBV9 to TRBJ2-1; 10 positions match TRBD2. Germline CDR1 is SGDLS and CDR2 is YYNGEE. J was trimmed by 2 bases and V by 2 bases; bases with no gene match: 1. This CDR3 has 15 residues. The CDR3 loop reads CASSVSGGTYNEQFF. CDR3 DNA: TGTGCCAGCAGCGTTAGCGGGGGGACCTACAATGAGCAGTTCTTC.

V gene TRBV19 combines with J gene TRBJ1-4; D remains unclear. The CDR3 is 14 amino acids. Trimming left V 6 bases short and J 3 bases short, with 11 bases between. CDR1 and CDR2 (germline): LNHDA, SQIVND (reference sequence). The CDR3 bases are TGTGCCAGTAGCTGGTCTTTGGCTAATGAAAAACTGTTTTTT. Encoded protein: CASSWSLANEKLFF.

The DNA for the CDR3 is TGTGCCAGCAAGGTATCTGGAAACACCATATATTTT. It encodes CASKVSGNTIYF. V gene TRBV28 combines with J gene TRBJ1-3; D is uncertain. The CDR3 spans 12 residues. Trimming took off 7 bases at V and 1 base at J, with 5 bases between the two ends. The germline V gene encodes CDR1 MDHEN and CDR2 SYDVKM.

This sequence joins TRBV5-1 and TRBJ2-1, with TRBD1 identical over 7 bases. Trimming cost V 0 bases and J 3 bases; bases outside gene matches: 0. The CDR3 covers 14 residues. From germline, CDR1 is SGHRS and CDR2 YFSETQ. DNA of the CDR3: TGCGCCAGCAGCTTGGGGACAGGCTACAATGAGCAGTTCTTC. Translating gives CASSLGTGYNEQFF.

The chain carries TRBV6-1 and TRBJ1-6; D gene uncertain. Germline-derived CDR1 and CDR2 are MNHNS and SASEGT. Trimming took off 1 base at V and 8 bases at J, with 6 bases between the two ends. The CDR3 is made up of 13 amino acids. CDR3 protein: CASSEVGYSPLHF. The CDR3 DNA sequence: TGTGCCAGCAGTGAAGTGGGGTATTCACCCCTCCACTTT.

V usage is TRBV5-4 and J usage is TRBJ2-1; D is uncertain. There are 13 residues in the CDR3. The V and J ends lost 0 bases and 9 bases respectively, with 10 bases between them. Germline V gives CDR1 SGHNT, CDR2 YYREEE (reference sequence). CDR3 sequence reads: CASSLEFRSEQFF. The CDR3 bases are TGTGCCAGCAGCTTGGAGTTCCGAAGTGAGCAGTTCTTC. The full variable domain, with the rest looked up from reference TRBV5-4 and TRBJ2-1, is ETGVTQSPTHLIKTRGQQVTLRCSSQSGHNTVSWYQQALGQGPQFIFQYYREEENGRGNFPPRFSGLQFPNYSSELNVNALELDDSALYLCASSLEFRSEQFFGPGTRLTVL.

This sequence joins TRBV5-6 and TRBJ2-5; the D gene is possibly TRBD2 (5 bases). Deletions cut 4 bases from V and 0 bases from J, with 10 bases between. Looked up from germline, CDR1 is SGHDT and CDR2 is YYEEEE. CDR3 length: 14 amino acids. CDR3 coding DNA: TGTGCCAGCAGCGAGTGGACTTACCAAGAGACCCAGTACTTC. Translating gives CASSEWTYQETQYF.

V gene TRBV5-1 combines with J gene TRBJ2-1; a weak D match, TRBD2 (6 bases). Per the germline V gene, CDR1 is SGHRS and CDR2 is YFSETQ. There are 15 residues in the CDR3. V dropped 0 bases and J dropped 7 bases, with 14 bases sitting between them. The DNA of the CDR3 is TGCGCCAGCAGCTTGGTAGCGGACCCGCAGAATGAGCAGTTCTTC. Translation: CASSLVADPQNEQFF.

There are a few counts of this clone. This sequence joins TRBV5-6 and TRBJ1-3; no firm D call. This CDR3 has 15 amino acids. Trimming removed 0 bases from V and 3 bases from J, with 10 bases in between. Germline loops: CDR1 SGHDT, CDR2 YYEEEE. DNA for the CDR3: TGTGCCAGCAGCTTGGGAGTTGTGGATGGAAACACCATATATTTT. Translating gives CASSLGVVDGNTIYF.

A few counts support this clone. V and J are TRBV2 and TRBJ1-5; TRBD1 is a possible D gene (5 bases). The CDR3 is 14 residues long. The germline V and J ends were trimmed by 6 bases and 9 bases, with 18 bases remaining between them. The V gene's germline CDR1 is SNHLY and CDR2 FYNNEI. CDR3 loop: CASRAGTSFGPQHF. As DNA, the CDR3 is TGTGCCAGCAGGGCCGGGACGTCGTTCGGGCCCCAGCATTTT.

This chain connects TRBV7-9 to TRBJ1-2; the D is unclear. Germline lookup yields CDR1 SEHNR and CDR2 FQNEAQ (reference sequence). The CDR3 has 15 amino acids. Trimming removed 2 bases from V and 6 bases from J, with 16 bases in between. In DNA form, the CDR3 reads TGTGCCAGCAGCTTATCGGCTCGTAGGTTCCATGGCTACACCTTC. This translates into CASSLSARRFHGYTF.

The chain has TRBV7-2 and TRBJ1-5; D remains ambiguous. The CDR3 covers 18 residues. CDR1 and CDR2 from the germline V gene are SGHTA and FQGNSA. With 5 bases removed from V and 0 bases from J, the gap between germline ends came to 20 bases. CDR3 protein: CASSPRGGRDYSNQPQHF. CDR3 in DNA: TGTGCCAGCAGCCCGCGGGGAGGGAGAGATTATAGCAATCAGCCCCAGCATTTT.

V is TRBV7-3 and J is TRBJ1-6; D possibly corresponds to TRBD1 (6 bases). Germline V CDR1 and CDR2: SGHTA, FQGTGA. The CDR3 runs to 17 residues. V was pared by 4 bases and J by 3 bases, with 16 bases between. The CDR3 region has the DNA TGTGCCAGCAGCTACCCGGCGGACAGCCACTATAATTCACCCCTCCACTTT. This codes for CASSYPADSHYNSPLHF.

V usage is TRBV18 and J usage is TRBJ1-5, with D perhaps TRBD1 (6 bases). The CDR3 sequence is 14 residues long. Trimming removed 2 bases at V and 7 bases at J, with 12 bases between. From germline, CDR1 is KGHSH and CDR2 LQKENI. CDR3 coding DNA: TGTGCCAGCTCACCATCACAGGGCGAACAGCCCCAGCATTTT. Translation gives CASSPSQGEQPQHF.

The rearrangement joins TRBV5-6 to TRBJ2-7, with D unclear. Germline values: CDR1 SGHDT, CDR2 YYEEEE. The CDR3 contains 14 residues. The V gene lost 0 bases and the J gene lost 1 base, with 8 bases spanning the gap. CDR3 region: CASSLVLESYEQYF. The CDR3 region has the DNA TGTGCCAGCAGCTTGGTGTTGGAGTCCTACGAGCAGTACTTC.

The J gene is TRBJ1-5, the V gene TRBV11-2; no definite D call. The V end was cut by 0 bases, the J end by 3 bases, with 12 bases between. CDR1 SGHAT and CDR2 FQNNGV come from the germline V gene. This CDR3 has 16 amino acids. The CDR3 sequence: CASSLEVGGPNQPQHF. CDR3 nucleotide sequence: TGTGCCAGCAGCTTAGAAGTGGGAGGCCCCAATCAGCCCCAGCATTTT.

The chain links TRBV11-2 to TRBJ1-1; D uncertain. CDR1 and CDR2 from the germline V gene are SGHAT and FQNNGV. V was shortened by 8 bases and J by 2 bases, with 6 bases between the two germline ends. The CDR3 contains 11 residues. The CDR3 reads CASSFNTEAFF. DNA for the CDR3: TGTGCCAGCTCCTTTAACACTGAAGCTTTCTTT.

Regarding this clone: One end of the junction fails to match germline, which may point to a read error. The genes are TRBV11-2 and TRBJ2-5; no clear D. Germline CDR1 and CDR2: SGHAT and FQNNGV. The CDR3 consists of 11 residues. CDR3 nucleotide sequence: TGTGCCAGCAGCTTAGATGGCCTCCGGGACTTC. Amino acids: CASSLDGLRDF.

This chain uses TRBV4-2 with TRBJ2-7; weak D call: TRBD1 (6 bases). Trimming took 4 bases from V and 0 from J, leaving 13 bases between them. The CDR3 spans 15 residues. Germline CDR1 reads LGHNA; CDR2 reads YNFKEQ. The CDR3 nucleotides read TGTGCCAGCAGCCGAGGGGGTCCAGGCTCCTACGAGCAGTACTTC. Translated: CASSRGGPGSYEQYF.